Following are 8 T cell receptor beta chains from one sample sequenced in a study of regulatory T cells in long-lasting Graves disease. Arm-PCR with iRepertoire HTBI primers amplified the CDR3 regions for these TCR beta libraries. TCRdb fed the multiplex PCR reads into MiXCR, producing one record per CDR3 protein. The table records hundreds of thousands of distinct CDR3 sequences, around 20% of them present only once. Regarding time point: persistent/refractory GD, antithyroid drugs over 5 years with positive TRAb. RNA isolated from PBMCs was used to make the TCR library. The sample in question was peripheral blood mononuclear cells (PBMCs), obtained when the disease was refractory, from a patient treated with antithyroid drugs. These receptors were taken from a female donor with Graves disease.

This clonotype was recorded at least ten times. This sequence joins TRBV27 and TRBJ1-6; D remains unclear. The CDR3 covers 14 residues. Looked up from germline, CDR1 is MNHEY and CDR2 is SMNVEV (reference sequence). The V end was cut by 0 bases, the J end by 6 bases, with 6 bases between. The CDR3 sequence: CASSLSAFNSPLHF. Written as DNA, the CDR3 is TGTGCCAGCAGTTTATCAGCGTTTAATTCACCCCTCCACTTT.

CDR3 region: CASSSPRIAGEAGANVLTF. CDR3 in DNA: TGTGCCAGCAGCTCGCCCCGGATAGCGGGAGAGGCTGGGGCCAACGTCCTGACTTTC. The rearrangement links TRBV11-2 to TRBJ2-6; 9 bases fit TRBD2. With 4 bases clipped from V and 2 bases from J, the junction kept 12 bases outside the gene matches. The CDR3 runs to 19 residues. The germline gives CDR1 SGHAT, CDR2 FQNNGV.

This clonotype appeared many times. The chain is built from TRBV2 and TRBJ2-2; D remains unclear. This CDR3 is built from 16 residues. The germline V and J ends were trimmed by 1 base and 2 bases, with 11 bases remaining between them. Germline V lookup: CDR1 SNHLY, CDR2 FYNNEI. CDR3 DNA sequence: TGTGCCAGCAGTGAAGATTGGCGGCTAAACACCGGGGAGCTGTTTTTT. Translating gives CASSEDWRLNTGELFF.

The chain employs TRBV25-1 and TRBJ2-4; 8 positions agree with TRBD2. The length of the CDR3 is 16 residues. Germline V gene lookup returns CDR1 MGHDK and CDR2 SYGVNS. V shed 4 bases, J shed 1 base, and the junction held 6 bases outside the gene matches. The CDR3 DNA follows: TGTGCCAGCAGTGGGACTAGCCCCGCCGCCAAAAACATTCAGTACTTC. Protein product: CASSGTSPAAKNIQYF.

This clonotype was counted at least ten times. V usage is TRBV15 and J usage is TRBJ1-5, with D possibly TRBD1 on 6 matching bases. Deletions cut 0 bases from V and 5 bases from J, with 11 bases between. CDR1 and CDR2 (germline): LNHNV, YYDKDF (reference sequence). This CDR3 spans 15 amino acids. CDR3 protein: CATSRDLQGDQPQHF. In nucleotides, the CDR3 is TGTGCCACCAGCAGAGATCTACAGGGTGATCAGCCCCAGCATTTT.

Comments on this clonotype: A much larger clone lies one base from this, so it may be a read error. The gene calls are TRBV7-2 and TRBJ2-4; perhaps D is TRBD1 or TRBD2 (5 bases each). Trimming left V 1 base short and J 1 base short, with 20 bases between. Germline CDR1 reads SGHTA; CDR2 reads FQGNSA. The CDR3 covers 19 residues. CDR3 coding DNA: TGTGCCAGCAGCTTAGGACGGGTCAGGGCGGGTAGGGCCAAAAACATTCAGTACTTC. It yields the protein CASSLGRVRAGRAKNIQYF.

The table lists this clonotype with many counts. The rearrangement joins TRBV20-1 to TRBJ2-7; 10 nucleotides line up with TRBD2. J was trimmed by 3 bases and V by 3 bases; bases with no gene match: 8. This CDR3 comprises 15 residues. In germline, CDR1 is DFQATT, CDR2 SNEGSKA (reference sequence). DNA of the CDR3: TGCAGTGCTAGCCGTACCGCTAGCGGGAGCTACGAGCAGTACTTC. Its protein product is CSASRTASGSYEQYF.

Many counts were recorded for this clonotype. The CDR3 spells CAWRGSSNQPQHF. The CDR3 DNA is TGTGCCTGGAGAGGCAGTAGCAATCAGCCCCAGCATTTT. The V call is TRBV30, the J call TRBJ1-5, with no clear D. CDR1 and CDR2 from the germline V gene are GTSNPN and SVGIG (reference sequence). The CDR3 spans 13 residues. Trimming pared 3 bases from V and 0 bases from J, leaving 6 bases between.